Shown below are 8 T cell receptor beta chains from a single sample sequenced in a study of cytomegalovirus exposure and HLA in healthy donors. The PCR made use of 60 Vbeta and 13 Jbeta primers. Here immunoSEQ multiplex PCR was the method, and the copy in TCRdb shows in-frame clones only, minus some. The sample lists approximately 150,000 clones, roughly 79% occurring once. Sequencing was performed on PBMCs. The receptors come from a woman under 30 in good health and CMV-seropositive.

The CDR3 region has the DNA TGTGCCAGCAGCACCCGGACAGGGTCCTACGAGCAGTACTTC. This codes for CASSTRTGSYEQYF. J is TRBJ2-7 and V is TRBV11-2; TRBD1 aligns across 8 bases. Unmatched junction bases numbered 4, after V lost 5 bases and J lost 1 base. The CDR3 length is 14 residues. CDR1 is SGHAT, CDR2 FQNNGV, per germline.

The sample holds a few counts of this clone. The chain has TRBV7-9 and TRBJ1-6; D uncertain. V was cut by 3 bases and J by 0 bases, with 12 bases left in between. The CDR3 consists of 17 residues. Germline loops: CDR1 SEHNR, CDR2 FQNEAQ (reference sequence). In DNA, the CDR3 is TGTGCCAGCAGCTTGAGGGAAGTGAGCTCCTATAATTCACCCCTCCACTTT. It yields the protein CASSLREVSSYNSPLHF.

The rearrangement links TRBV11-2 to TRBJ1-5, with D maybe TRBD1 (5 bases). The length of the CDR3 is 16 residues. The germline V and J ends were trimmed by 5 bases and 0 bases, with 14 bases remaining between them. Germline loops: CDR1 SGHAT, CDR2 FQNNGV. The CDR3 DNA reads as TGTGCCAGCAGCCCGCGGCGGGGGGATAGCAATCAGCCCCAGCATTTT. Translation: CASSPRRGDSNQPQHF.

V usage is TRBV27 and J usage is TRBJ1-1; 10 nucleotides agree with TRBD1. The V and J ends lost 2 bases and 0 bases, in that order; junction bases with no gene match: 15. CDR1 MNHEY and CDR2 SMNVEV come from the germline V gene (reference sequence). This CDR3 is built from 20 residues. This CDR3 is CASSLIVAGPTGGLNTEAFF. The DNA for the CDR3 is TGTGCCAGCAGTTTAATTGTAGCCGGTCCGACAGGGGGCCTGAACACTGAAGCTTTCTTT.

This clone was seen more than once but under ten times. This chain uses TRBV5-1 with TRBJ2-5; 9 bases map to TRBD1. The V segment lost 3 bases and the J segment 4 bases; nucleotides outside the gene matches: 4. The germline gives CDR1 SGHRS, CDR2 YFSETQ. The CDR3 contains 14 residues. The CDR3 DNA is TGCGCCAGCAGCTCCCAGACAGGGGGAGAGACCCAGTACTTC. Its translation is CASSSQTGGETQYF.

This chain joins TRBV6-5 and TRBJ1-2; 9 positions match TRBD1. Germline trimming cut 11 bases from V and 3 bases from J; bases unmatched to any gene: 7. From germline, CDR1 is MNHEY and CDR2 SVGAGI. This CDR3 has 13 amino acids. This chain's CDR3 is CASGQGSDYGYTF. The CDR3 coding sequence is TGTGCCTCTGGACAGGGGTCGGACTATGGCTACACCTTC.

CDR3 bases: TGTGCCAGCAGCTTAGAACAGGGGTATAGCACAGATACGCAGTATTTT. Translated: CASSLEQGYSTDTQYF. V usage is TRBV11-2 and J usage is TRBJ2-3; 7 nucleotides agree with TRBD1. The CDR3 covers 16 residues. Germline V CDR1 and CDR2: SGHAT, FQNNGV. With 0 bases clipped from V and 0 bases from J, the junction kept 3 bases outside the gene matches. Filled out from reference TRBV11-2 and TRBJ2-3, the complete variable domain reads EAGVAQSPRYKIIEKRQSVAFWCNPISGHATLYWYQQILGQGPKLLIQFQNNGVVDDSQLPKDRFSAERLKGVDSTLKIQPAKLEDSAVYLCASSLEQGYSTDTQYFGPGTRLTVL.

The chain links TRBV11-2 to TRBJ2-7; D remains ambiguous. The V end was cut by 1 base, the J end by 0 bases, with 16 bases between. Germline CDR1 is SGHAT and CDR2 is FQNNGV. The CDR3 extends over 17 amino acids. The DNA for the CDR3 is TGTGCCAGCAGCTTAGCTTCAATAAGGCGGAGCTCCTACGAGCAGTACTTC. Protein: CASSLASIRRSSYEQYF.